These T cell receptor beta chains were read from a single sample in a study of CD8+ T cells in alopecia areata. Sequenced by immunoSEQ multiplex PCR; TCRdb stores in-frame clones only, minus some. This sample has about 190,000 clones; 45% to 65% occur once, and the top ten carry approximately 0.7%. The sample here was CD4+ T cells sorted from blood, taken at week 4, from a patient treated with tofacitinib. All receptors derive from a human donor with alopecia areata. Each CDR3 is given with its conserved first and last residue. A D gene is named only where the DNA matches it firmly. Size is omitted from some rows. Given values are once, few, many or a class for expanded clones.

d_call j_call clone_size v_call cdr3_aa cdr3_nt
TRBD2 TRBJ2-1 few TRBV10-3 CAISASGWNNEQFF TGTGCCATCAGTGCTAGCGGGTGGAACAATGAGCAGTTCTTC
- TRBJ2-1 - TRBV29-1 CSGVYNEQFF TGCAGTGGGGTTTACAATGAGCAGTTCTTC
TRBD2 TRBJ2-2 - TRBV6-1 CATPLAKDTGELFF TGTGCCACCCCACTAGCGAAGGACACCGGGGAGCTGTTTTTT
- TRBJ2-3 - TRBV5-4 CASSADPGLDTQYF TGTGCCAGCAGCGCCGACCCGGGGTTAGATACGCAGTATTTT
- TRBJ2-3 - TRBV15 CATSRAGTDTQYF TGTGCCACCAGCAGAGCAGGCACAGATACGCAGTATTTT
- TRBJ2-7 - TRBV11-2 CASLHPAGYEQYF TGTGCCAGCCTCCACCCGGCAGGGTACGAGCAGTACTTC
TRBD2 TRBJ2-3 - TRBV29-1 CSVGRTRTDTQYF TGCAGCGTTGGCCGGACTAGGACAGATACGCAGTATTTT
- TRBJ1-1 - TRBV30 CAWNRGTEAFF TGTGCCTGGAACCGGGGAACTGAAGCTTTCTTT
TRBD2 TRBJ2-3 few TRBV6-6 CATRGGRADTQYF TGTGCCACTCGGGGGGGGAGGGCAGATACGCAGTATTTT
- TRBJ2-1 few TRBV29-1 CSVEIRDNEQFF TGCAGCGTTGAGATTCGGGACAATGAGCAGTTCTTC
- TRBJ2-2 few TRBV18 CASSPAGHTGELFF TGTGCCAGCTCACCAGCCGGGCACACCGGGGAGCTGTTTTTT